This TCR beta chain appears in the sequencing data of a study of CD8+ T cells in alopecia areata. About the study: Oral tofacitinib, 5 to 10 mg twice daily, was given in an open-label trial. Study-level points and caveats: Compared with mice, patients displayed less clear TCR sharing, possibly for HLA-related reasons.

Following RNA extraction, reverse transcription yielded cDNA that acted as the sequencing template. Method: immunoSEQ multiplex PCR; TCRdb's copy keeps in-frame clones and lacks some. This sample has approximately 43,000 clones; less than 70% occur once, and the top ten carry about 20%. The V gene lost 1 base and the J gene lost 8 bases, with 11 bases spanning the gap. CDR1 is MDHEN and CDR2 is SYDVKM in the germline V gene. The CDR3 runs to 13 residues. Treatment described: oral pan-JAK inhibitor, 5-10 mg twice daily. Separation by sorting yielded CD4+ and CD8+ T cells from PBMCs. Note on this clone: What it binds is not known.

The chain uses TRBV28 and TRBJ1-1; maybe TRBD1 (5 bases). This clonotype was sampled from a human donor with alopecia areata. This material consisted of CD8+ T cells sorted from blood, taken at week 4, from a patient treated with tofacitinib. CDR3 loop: CASSLLGADEAFF. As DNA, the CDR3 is TGTGCCAGCAGTTTATTAGGGGCAGACGAAGCTTTCTTT.